This T cell receptor beta chain was sequenced for a study of beta chain features in type 1 diabetes (dated by TCRdb to between 2018 and 2020). Looking at the study overall: No differences in mean age, gender distribution, total cell number or subset yield were found between patients and healthy donors. Naive and central memory subsets were obtained from all 30 or so donors, but regulatory and stem cell-like memory subsets were isolated from only 8 patients and roughly eight healthy donors. In the study, TCRB repertoires of sorted circulating CD4+ T cell subsets from recently diagnosed type 1 diabetes patients were compared with those of matched healthy donors. A total of around 110,000,000 sorted cells were examined across all samples, and a strong correlation was observed between cell number per subset and RNA yield. What the authors observed across the whole study: Because small numbers of individuals were included in the HLA sub-analyses, any influence of HLA type on TCRB rearrangement was left unresolved. Fewer insertions and more nucleotide deletions at VDJ recombination sites were observed in patients with type 1 diabetes, implying thymic rearrangement abnormalities. Naive, central memory and regulatory TCRB repertoires appeared to be more similar among patients than among healthy donors. Because cDNA was sequenced instead of genomic DNA, highly expressing activated cells could be over-represented, though the groups showed no difference in activation or CD3 levels. Shorter templates might have been favored by PCR, but patient and control samples were amplified and corrected together, so both groups would have been affected equally by any skew. A moderate but significant shortening of TCRB CDR3 length was observed in type 1 diabetes patients in all four CD4+ subsets.

The germline V gene encodes CDR1 LNHDA and CDR2 SQIVND (reference sequence). The V end gives up 6 bases and the J end 7 bases, leaving 7 bases in the junction not matched to a gene. From its cysteine to its phenylalanine, the CDR3 spans 14 amino acids. Of all the DNA, just the CDR3 is kept, 42 bases in frame from base 1. The entire isolated RNA was reverse transcribed using the High Capacity cDNA Reverse Transcription Kit, and thus expressed TCRB transcripts were sequenced. Deep immunoSEQ sequencing was applied to naive, central memory and regulatory T cell samples, giving an average of about 3.8 million total reads per sample. After sorted cells were lysed in RLT buffer, RNA was extracted with DNase-treated RNeasy Micro or Mini kits, with the choice depending on cell number. Each cell subset was processed separately to prevent cross-contamination, with patient and healthy donor samples processed together. Using the immunoSEQ multiplex PCR, TCRB sequences were amplified from cDNA into 87-bp fragments spanning the CDR3 region. Sequencing of the amplicons was done on the Illumina HiSeq platform. The original pipeline was this. Synthetic template baselines were used to correct PCR bias computationally, reads within Hamming distance 2 were collapsed, and singletons that could not be merged were discarded. By aligning reads against IMGT, V, D and J genes, CDR3 length, and insertions or deletions at six rearrangement sites were assigned. Within each subset, clonotype counts were normalized to the number of sorted cells before true diversity and Gini coefficients were calculated with the tcR R package. The overlap coefficient, calculated on TCRB nucleotide sequences, was used to quantify repertoire sharing. As a proxy for the pre-selection repertoire, out-of-frame TCRB sequences from naive cells were analyzed. The source is immuneACCESS, and TCRdb retained only in-frame sequences with V and J called. Part of the clones is not carried over; for the studies checked, unresolved V genes explain less than half of this, and the remainder is unexplained. D and trimming come from the DNA, and the V and J calls and clone size come from that table. The sample table contains roughly 240,000 clones; only one count was recorded for around 24% of them. Together, the top ten hold more than 0.009% of the sample.

This clone was counted once. The antigen this receptor binds is unknown. Base qualities are not at hand, and no much larger clone is one base apart. Each donor gave one peripheral blood draw, averaging approximately 110 mL, which was collected into heparinised tubes. Naive, central memory, regulatory and stem cell-like memory CD4+ T cells were sorted on a BD FACSAria II using a panel including CD45RO, CCR7, CD25, CD127, CD95 and CD27. A purity above 95% was achieved for all sorted populations. PBMCs were separated immediately by Lymphoprep density gradient centrifugation and were stained directly, without being cultured. So that batch effects would be minimized, each experiment stained and sorted samples in pairs, pairing one healthy donor with one patient.

Sequencing input: naive CD4+ T cells from blood. The cell subset or site label here, explained by the study, means: true naive CD4+ T cells. The receptor was derived from a woman younger than 45 with type 1 diabetes. The chain links TRBV19 with TRBJ2-1, with 9 junctional bases fitting TRBD1. The bases are TGTGCCAGTAGAGATTCGGACAGGGGAAATGAGCAGTTCTTC. This codes for CASRDSDRGNEQFF.